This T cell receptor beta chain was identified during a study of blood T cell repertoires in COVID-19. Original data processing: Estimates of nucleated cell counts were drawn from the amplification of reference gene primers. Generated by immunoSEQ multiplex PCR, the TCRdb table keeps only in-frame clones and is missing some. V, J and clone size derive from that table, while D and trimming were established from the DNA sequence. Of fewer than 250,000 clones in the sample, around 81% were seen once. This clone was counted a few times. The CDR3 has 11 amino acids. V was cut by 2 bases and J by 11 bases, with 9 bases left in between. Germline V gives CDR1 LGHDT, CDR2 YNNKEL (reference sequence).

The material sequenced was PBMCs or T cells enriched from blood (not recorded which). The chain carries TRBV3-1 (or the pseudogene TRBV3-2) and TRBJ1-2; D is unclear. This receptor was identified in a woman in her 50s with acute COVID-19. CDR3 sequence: CASSQSREYTF. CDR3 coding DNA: TGTGCCAGCAGCCAATCCCGGGAGTACACCTTC.